This TCR beta chain is drawn from a study of identical twins. In TCRdb, the 5' RACE reads were re-called with MiXCR into one record per CDR3 protein. The sample yields some 600,000 distinct CDR3 sequences, 7% to 7.5% seen once. V was shortened by 6 bases and J by 4 bases, with 15 bases between the two germline ends. The CDR3 loop spans 14 amino acids. The germline V gene has CDR1 MNHNS and CDR2 SASEGT. Study-wide points: Out-of-frame alpha sequences shared by twins showed excess low generation probability.

With respect to this clonotype: The antigen remains unidentified.

These sequences were also reported in another study, on yellow fever vaccine responses in identical twins.

This chain links TRBV6-1 with TRBJ1-1, with D possibly being TRBD1 (5 bases). The sequencing sample was made of PBMCs. The sequence derives from a woman between 18 and 29 years old in good health. CDR3 nucleotides: TGTGCCAGCAGCGGGGGGTCAGGTGTCACTGAAGCTTTCTTT. Residues: CASSGGSGVTEAFF.